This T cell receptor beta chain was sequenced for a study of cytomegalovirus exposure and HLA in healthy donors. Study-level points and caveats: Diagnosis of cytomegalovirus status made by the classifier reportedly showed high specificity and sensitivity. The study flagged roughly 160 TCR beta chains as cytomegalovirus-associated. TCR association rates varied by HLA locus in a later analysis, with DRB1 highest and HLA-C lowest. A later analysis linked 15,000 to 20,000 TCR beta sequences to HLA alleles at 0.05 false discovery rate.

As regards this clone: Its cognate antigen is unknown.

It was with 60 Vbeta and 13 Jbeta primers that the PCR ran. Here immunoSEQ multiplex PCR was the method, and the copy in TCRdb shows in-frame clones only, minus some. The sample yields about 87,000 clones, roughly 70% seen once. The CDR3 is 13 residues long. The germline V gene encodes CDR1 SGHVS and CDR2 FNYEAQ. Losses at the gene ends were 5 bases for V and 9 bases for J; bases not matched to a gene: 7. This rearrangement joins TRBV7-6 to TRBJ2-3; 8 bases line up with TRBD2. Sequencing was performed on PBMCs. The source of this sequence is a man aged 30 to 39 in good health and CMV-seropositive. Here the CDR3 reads CASSPSGGGTQYF. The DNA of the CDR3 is TGTGCCAGCAGCCCCAGCGGGGGAGGGACGCAGTATTTT.